This T cell receptor beta chain was sequenced during a study of spatial heterogeneity in lung cancer (dated by TCRdb to the late 2010s). Regarding the complete study: More beta-chain than alpha-chain transcripts were consistently detected, likely reflecting higher beta-chain transcript abundance. In the raw uncorrected reads, each unique combination of TCR and UMI appeared more than ten times on average. In non-small cell lung cancer, the study quantitatively compared TCR alpha and beta repertoires across several tumor regions, matched nontumor lung, and blood. The study linked features of the TCR repertoire to counts of nonsynonymous mutations, which were determined by whole-exome sequencing of tumor tissue. At surgery, hundreds of tumor regions, roughly 63 matched nontumor lung samples and 45 to 60 PBMC samples were TCR-sequenced for both alpha and beta chains.

Libraries were prepared through 5' RACE. TCRdb records NextSeq 500 as the sequencer. In the TCR library protocol, a unique molecular identifier was attached to each TCR cDNA molecule so that PCR and sequencing errors could be corrected. Processing in the source paper ran as follows. TCR identification, UMI-based error correction and CDR3 extraction were performed with Decombinator tools. Expanded TCRs were defined as those above a frequency of 2 per 1,000, corresponding to the top 1% of the tumor frequency distribution. Each repertoire was subsampled 100 times to 5,000 TCRs, after which Renyi diversity was computed with the R vegan package. CDR3 similarity networks were built from amino acid triplet string-kernel similarity, with CDR3s being connected when pairwise similarity was above 0.82. The public reads were reprocessed in TCRdb via fastp at Q25 and MiXCR, keeping in-frame beta chains. CDR3 protein sequences are deduplicated, and each keeps its most common genes and DNA. The V and J calls reflect TCRdb's pipeline rather than the authors' work. Recorded for this sample are tens of thousands of distinct CDR3 sequences; approximately 12% of them occurred a single time. Clones ranked in the top ten supply about 40% of the sample.

This clonotype was seen more than once but under ten times. This clone's antigen is unknown. No much larger clone exists at a distance of one base, and base qualities are not known. The time point label corresponds to: sample taken at primary tumor resection. Samples were obtained from approximately 70 patients with early-stage, untreated non-small cell lung cancer from the lung TRACERx cohort. TCR sequencing used whole RNA extracted from tumor and nontumor lung tissue, or from cryopreserved PBMC samples, without cell sorting. A patient was chosen for TCR sequencing only when enough RNA was available from at least two tumor regions. After removal of 4 bases from V and 7 bases from J, the junction retains 8 bases not matched to a gene. Spanning cysteine to phenylalanine, the CDR3 consists of 15 amino acids. The CDR3 DNA has 45 bases and is translated from base 1. From the germline V gene, CDR1 is LGHNA and CDR2 is YSLEER.

Results the study describes overall, beyond this receptor: Ubiquitous expanded tumor TCRs were found in blood more often at tumor resection than at routine follow-up. Confirming at a functional level the hypothesis that regional TCRs recognize regional mutations was considered to require additional single-cell paired TCR alpha and beta sequencing.

The sample in question was PBMCs, obtained at surgery. The receptor's source is a male donor with early-stage non-small cell lung cancer. This chain joins TRBV4-3 to TRBJ2-1; TRBD1 aligns with 9 central bases. The CDR3 amino acid sequence is: CASSPGTGMLNEQFF. The DNA sequence is as follows: TGCGCCAGCAGCCCCGGGACAGGGATGTTGAATGAGCAGTTCTTC.